Listed here are 25 T cell receptor beta chains from one sample, sequenced in a study of blood T cell repertoires in COVID-19. Clones were sequenced by immunoSEQ multiplex PCR, and TCRdb holds only the in-frame ones, with some missing. This table has 86,000 or so clones, roughly 86% appearing once. The sequenced sample was peripheral blood. The source of these receptors is a man aged 50 to 59 with active or convalescent COVID-19.

The V and J genes are TRBV10-1 and TRBJ2-3; the match to TRBD2 covers 10 bases. After removal of 2 bases from V and 4 bases from J, the junction contained 3 bases not matched to a gene. This CDR3 has 15 residues. Germline V lookup: CDR1 WNHNN, CDR2 SYGVQD (reference sequence). The CDR3, as DNA: TGCGCCAGCAGTGAGCCTAGCGGGGGTCCAGATACGCAGTATTTT. As protein: CASSEPSGGPDTQYF.

The rearrangement links TRBV13 to TRBJ2-1, with a tentative D call TRBD1 (6 bases). Germline V lookup: CDR1 PRHDT, CDR2 FYEKMQ (reference sequence). The CDR3 sequence is 15 residues long. V shed 5 bases and J shed 7 bases, with 18 bases lying between them. The CDR3 spells CASSPYRTVENEQFF. The CDR3 DNA follows: TGTGCCAGCAGCCCTTACAGGACAGTCGAGAATGAGCAGTTCTTC.

This rearrangement joins TRBV29-1 to TRBJ2-6; D gene ambiguous. The germline CDR1 and CDR2 sequences are SQVTM and ANQGSEA. This CDR3 has 16 residues. With 1 base removed from V and 0 bases from J, the gap between germline ends came to 10 bases. The CDR3 loop is CSVEARRNSGANVLTF. In nucleotides, the CDR3 is TGCAGCGTTGAAGCTAGGCGGAACTCTGGGGCCAACGTCCTGACTTTC.

V is TRBV5-4 and J is TRBJ2-2; 9 nucleotides line up with TRBD2. This CDR3 spans 16 amino acids. The J segment lost 5 bases and the V segment lost 0 bases, leaving 5 bases of the junction unmatched. CDR1 SGHNT and CDR2 YYREEE come from the germline V gene (reference sequence). CDR3 loop: CASSLGLAAGTGELFF. For the CDR3, the DNA is TGTGCCAGCAGCTTGGGACTAGCGGCCGGAACCGGGGAGCTGTTTTTT. Looking up the rest from reference TRBV5-4 and TRBJ2-2 gives the full variable domain: ETGVTQSPTHLIKTRGQQVTLRCSSQSGHNTVSWYQQALGQGPQFIFQYYREEENGRGNFPPRFSGLQFPNYSSELNVNALELDDSALYLCASSLGLAAGTGELFFGEGSRLTVL.

The CDR3 bases are TGTGCCAGCAGTGCCCTGGAGTTCGCGAACACCGGGGAGCTGTTTTTT. Protein: CASSALEFANTGELFF. The rearrangement uses TRBV6-2 or TRBV6-3 and TRBJ2-2, with D unclear. The CDR3 extends over 16 amino acids. CDR1 and CDR2 from the germline V gene are MNHEY and SVGEGT. V lost 5 bases to trimming and J lost 0 bases, with 13 bases between them.

This chain joins TRBV6-4 and TRBJ2-2; D is possibly TRBD1 (6 bases). This CDR3 has 15 amino acids. The V end lost 7 bases, the J end lost 5 bases, and 17 bases lay between the germline ends. Germline CDR1 and CDR2: MRHNA and SNTAGT. CDR3 protein: CASKIQGGMTGELFF. CDR3 bases: TGTGCCAGCAAGATACAGGGTGGAATGACCGGGGAGCTGTTTTTT.

This chain connects TRBV2 to TRBJ2-7; 8 positions agree with TRBD1. This CDR3 comprises 16 residues. Trimming removed 5 bases from V and 4 bases from J; junction bases left unmatched: 13. The germline CDR1 and CDR2 sequences are SNHLY and FYNNEI. CDR3 DNA: TGTGCCAGCAGTAACCGACAAACAGGGGGTCTGTACGAGCAGTACTTC. Translated: CASSNRQTGGLYEQYF.

The chain is built from TRBV10-1 and TRBJ2-3; 9 bases are shared with TRBD2. The CDR3 covers 14 residues. Germline CDR1 is WNHNN and CDR2 is SYGVQD (reference sequence). J lost 1 base, V lost 6 bases, and 2 bases had no gene match. Here the CDR3 DNA reads TGCGCCAGCAGAGCTAGCGGGGGCACAGATACGCAGTATTTT. Encoded protein: CASRASGGTDTQYF.

The rearrangement joins TRBV5-6 to TRBJ1-2, with 8 positions matching TRBD1. Per the germline V gene, CDR1 is SGHDT and CDR2 is YYEEEE. The CDR3 is made up of 15 amino acids. The V segment lost 4 bases and the J segment 3 bases; nucleotides outside the gene matches: 8. The CDR3 nucleotides are TGTGCCAGCAGCCCGACAGGGGTCACGTACTATGGCTACACCTTC. Its translation is CASSPTGVTYYGYTF.

This clone was recorded a few times. The chain couples TRBV20-1 to TRBJ2-7; no clear D. The germline CDR1 and CDR2 sequences are DFQATT and SNEGSKA (reference sequence). V lost 2 bases and J lost 3, with 5 bases in between. The CDR3 spans 11 residues. CDR3 protein: CSARYSYEQYF. Here the CDR3 DNA reads TGCAGTGCTAGATACAGCTACGAGCAGTACTTC.

In its sample, this clone was seen a few times. The chain carries TRBV6-5 and TRBJ1-3; D gene ambiguous. The V gene lost 6 bases and the J gene lost 0 bases, with 6 bases spanning the gap. Per the germline V gene, CDR1 is MNHEY and CDR2 is SVGAGI. This CDR3 is built from 13 residues. CDR3 loop: CASSVYSGNTIYF. CDR3 nucleotide sequence: TGTGCCAGCAGCGTGTACTCTGGAAACACCATATATTTT.

This chain connects TRBV7-6 to TRBJ2-1, with D perhaps matching TRBD1 (6 bases). This CDR3 comprises 12 residues. V was pared by 5 bases and J by 9 bases, with 11 bases between. Germline CDR1 SGHVS, CDR2 FNYEAQ. The CDR3 reads CASSPRGGEQFF. The CDR3 DNA reads TGTGCCAGCAGCCCCAGGGGTGGTGAGCAGTTCTTC.

The genes are TRBV10-2 and TRBJ1-5; D gene unclear. The CDR3 contains 13 residues. Deletions cut 3 bases from V and 4 bases from J, with 7 bases between. Germline V gene data show CDR1 as WSHSY and CDR2 as SAAADI. DNA for the CDR3: TGCGCCAGCAGTGAAGCGAGGAATCAGCCCCAGCATTTT. It translates to CASSEARNQPQHF.

This sequence joins TRBV6-6 and TRBJ2-7; tentative D call: TRBD1 (6 bases). The CDR3 runs to 15 residues. Germline CDR1 MNHNY, CDR2 SVGAGI (reference sequence). V lost 5 bases and J 0 bases, leaving 14 bases between the germline ends. The CDR3 spells CASSTPQGSSYEQYF. CDR3 bases: TGTGCCAGCAGTACACCACAGGGCAGCTCCTACGAGCAGTACTTC.

The rearrangement links TRBV28 to TRBJ1-3; D is uncertain. The CDR3 extends over 15 amino acids. Germline V gene sequence: CDR1 MDHEN, CDR2 SYDVKM. V was cut by 6 bases and J by 3 bases, with 15 bases left in between. DNA of the CDR3: TGTGCCAGCAGCCCTCTCTACGGGGTTGGAAACACCATATATTTT. Its protein is CASSPLYGVGNTIYF.

This clone has only one observation. J is TRBJ2-2 and V is TRBV28; D unresolved. The V end lost 2 bases, the J end lost 9 bases, and 13 bases lay between the germline ends. Germline V CDR1 and CDR2: MDHEN, SYDVKM. The CDR3 contains 14 residues. The CDR3 reads CASSLPLPDRELFF. CDR3 coding DNA: TGTGCCAGCAGTTTACCCCTCCCAGACAGGGAGCTGTTTTTT. The whole variable domain, filled in from reference TRBV28 and TRBJ2-2, reads DVKVTQSSRYLVKRTGEKVFLECVQDMDHENMFWYRQDPGLGLRLIYFSYDVKMKEKGDIPEGYSVSREKKERFSLILESASTNQTSMYLCASSLPLPDRELFFGEGSRLTVL.

The chain joins TRBV6-6 to TRBJ1-1, with 9 bases aligning to TRBD1. V shed 7 bases and J 8 bases; nucleotides not matched to a gene: 11. The germline CDR1 and CDR2 sequences are MNHNY and SVGAGI (reference sequence). The CDR3 spans 14 residues. CDR3 DNA sequence: TGTGCCAGCATCAAACCTGGACAGGGGCAGGAAGCTTTCTTT. Translated: CASIKPGQGQEAFF.

This clone was recorded only once. J is TRBJ2-1 and V is TRBV6-2 or TRBV6-3; TRBD2 aligns across 8 bases. Germline V gene data show CDR1 as MNHEY and CDR2 as SVGEGT. The V segment lost 6 bases and the J segment 4 bases; nucleotides outside the gene matches: 8. CDR3 size: 15 residues. The CDR3, as DNA: TGTGCCAGCAGCAGGAGCGGGGGCAAGTACAATGAGCAGTTCTTC. It specifies CASSRSGGKYNEQFF.

CDR3 bases: TGTGCCTGGAGTGTCTATCTGAGTAGGGGTGGCTACACCTTC. The encoded protein is CAWSVYLSRGGYTF. The chain links TRBV30 to TRBJ1-2; TRBD1 is a possible D gene (5 bases). Trimming took off 0 bases at V and 7 bases at J, with 15 bases between the two ends. The CDR3 runs 14 residues. The germline gives CDR1 GTSNPN, CDR2 SVGIG (reference sequence). Full variable domain (outside the CDR3, taken from reference TRBV30 and TRBJ1-2): SQTIHQWPATLVQPVGSPLSLECTVEGTSNPNLYWYRQAAGRGLQLLFYSVGIGQISSEVPQNLSASRPQDRQFILSSKKLLLSDSGFYLCAWSVYLSRGGYTFGSGTRLTVV.

The rearrangement joins TRBV28 to TRBJ1-5; 10 nucleotides line up with TRBD1. V lost 6 bases and J lost 0; bases outside the gene matches: 11. Germline V gene sequence: CDR1 MDHEN, CDR2 SYDVKM. The CDR3 sequence is 18 residues long. CDR3 in amino acids: CASSQIRQGAYSNQPQHF. The CDR3, as DNA: TGTGCCAGCAGCCAGATTAGACAGGGGGCCTATAGCAATCAGCCCCAGCATTTT.

This clone is a singleton in its sample. This rearrangement joins TRBV6-5 to TRBJ1-1; D gene uncertain. The germline V gene has CDR1 MNHEY and CDR2 SVGAGI. The CDR3 is 15 amino acids. Trimming removed 6 bases at V and 1 base at J, with 15 bases between. The CDR3 sequence is CASSRLTQANTEAFF. The CDR3 nucleotides read TGTGCCAGCAGCCGTCTCACTCAGGCGAACACTGAAGCTTTCTTT.

This clone has just a few counts. J is TRBJ1-6 and V is TRBV7-2, with 9 bases aligning to TRBD1. The V gene end was trimmed by 1 base and the J gene end by 6 bases; junction bases not matched to a gene: 1. The CDR3 runs to 15 residues. Germline values: CDR1 SGHTA, CDR2 FQGNSA. This CDR3 reads CASSLVTGGNSPLHF. DNA for the CDR3: TGTGCCAGCAGCTTAGTGACAGGGGGTAATTCACCCCTCCACTTT.

V and J are TRBV19 and TRBJ1-1; 8 bases are shared with TRBD1. V dropped 5 bases and J dropped 6; count of bases not matched to a gene: 8. This CDR3 has 14 residues. CDR1 and CDR2 (germline): LNHDA, SQIVND (reference sequence). Here the CDR3 reads CASSAETGVSEAFF. The CDR3 DNA reads as TGTGCCAGTAGTGCCGAGACAGGGGTTTCTGAAGCTTTCTTT.

This sequence joins TRBV5-1 and TRBJ2-1, with D perhaps TRBD2 (6 bases). Germline V gene sequence: CDR1 SGHRS, CDR2 YFSETQ. Deletions cut 0 bases from V and 6 bases from J, with 13 bases between. The CDR3 is made up of 15 amino acids. CDR3 in amino acids: CASSLAVELANEQFF. Written as DNA, the CDR3 is TGCGCCAGCAGCTTGGCCGTGGAACTAGCCAATGAGCAGTTCTTC.

The chain is built from TRBV10-3 and TRBJ1-5; tentatively, D is TRBD1 (6 bases). Germline CDR1 and CDR2: ENHRY and SYGVKD. The V end was cut by 8 bases, the J end by 6 bases, with 17 bases between. This CDR3 is 14 amino acids long. Here the CDR3 reads CAIAEGGAGQPQHF. CDR3 sequence (DNA): TGTGCCATCGCGGAAGGGGGGGCTGGTCAGCCCCAGCATTTT.